Following are 17 T cell receptor beta chains from one sample sequenced in a study of graft-versus-host responses after intestinal transplantation. No antigen has been assigned to these receptors. Sequencing was performed with immunoSEQ multiplex PCR; in TCRdb, only in-frame clones are kept and a portion is missing. The data hold roughly 70,000 clones, with 84% observed a single time. Specimen: unstimulated CD4+ T cells sorted from spleen or lymph node cells, collected before transplant. These TCRs come from a human donor who was the organ donor for an intestinal transplant.

The rearrangement links TRBV28 to TRBJ1-2, with D perhaps matching TRBD1 (5 bases). The CDR3 consists of 15 residues. Germline V lookup: CDR1 MDHEN, CDR2 SYDVKM. Trimming took 3 bases from V and 4 from J, leaving 15 bases between them. The CDR3 here is CASSFGGAAIYGYTF. The CDR3 nucleotides are TGTGCCAGCAGTTTTGGAGGGGCCGCCATCTATGGCTACACCTTC.

This chain connects TRBV11-3 to TRBJ2-1; 8 nucleotides match TRBD2. From germline, CDR1 is SGHNT and CDR2 YENEEA. The CDR3 has 16 amino acids. The V gene end was trimmed by 5 bases and the J gene end by 9 bases; junction bases not matched to a gene: 15. This chain's CDR3 is CASSRGGPWGGSEQFF. As DNA, the CDR3 is TGTGCCAGCAGCCGGGGGGGACCCTGGGGTGGGAGTGAGCAGTTCTTC.

This chain uses TRBV28 with TRBJ1-5, with 7 bases lining up with TRBD1. The CDR3 consists of 15 residues. Germline V gene data show CDR1 as MDHEN and CDR2 as SYDVKM. V lost 8 bases, J lost 4 bases, and 11 bases stayed unmatched. The CDR3 is CASRPGQKRNQPQHF. The CDR3 nucleotides are TGTGCCAGCCGTCCGGGACAGAAAAGGAATCAGCCCCAGCATTTT.

This clone was recorded only once. The chain is built from TRBV30 and TRBJ1-5; 7 nucleotides agree with TRBD1. Germline V lookup: CDR1 GTSNPN, CDR2 SVGIG (reference sequence). The CDR3 spans 15 residues. Trimming removed 2 bases from V and 2 bases from J; junction bases left unmatched: 6. The CDR3 bases are TGTGCCTGGAGTAGAGGGGGCATAGGCAATCAGCCCCAGCATTTT. It is translated as CAWSRGGIGNQPQHF.

The rearrangement links TRBV5-1 to TRBJ2-1, with D possibly TRBD2 on 6 matching bases. CDR1 and CDR2 (germline): SGHRS, YFSETQ. With 5 bases removed from V and 6 bases from J, the gap between germline ends came to 24 bases. There are 17 residues in the CDR3. CDR3 sequence reads: CASSTGLLGVAGNEQFF. The CDR3 coding sequence is TGCGCCAGCAGTACGGGACTCCTGGGGGTGGCCGGCAATGAGCAGTTCTTC.

The chain uses TRBV28 and TRBJ2-7, with D possibly being TRBD1 (5 bases). The CDR3 has 12 amino acids. From germline, CDR1 is MDHEN and CDR2 SYDVKM. V lost 3 bases and J lost 8, with 11 bases in between. The CDR3 is CASSLQGNQQYV. The CDR3 DNA is TGTGCCAGCAGTTTGCAGGGTAATCAGCAGTACGTC.

V gene TRBV6-4 combines with J gene TRBJ2-3; possible D gene TRBD2, 5 bases. CDR3 length equals 15 residues. Per the germline V gene, CDR1 is MRHNA and CDR2 is SNTAGT. V lost 0 bases and J lost 5, with 12 bases in between. CDR3 sequence: CASSDSNGVGDTQYF. The CDR3 bases are TGTGCCAGCAGTGACTCGAACGGGGTGGGAGATACGCAGTATTTT.

V and J are TRBV18 and TRBJ1-2; 7 bases align to TRBD1. Per germline, CDR1 KGHSH and CDR2 LQKENI. The J segment lost 0 bases and the V segment lost 3 bases, leaving 7 bases of the junction unmatched. The CDR3 consists of 16 residues. The CDR3 reads CASSPGQGEANYGYTF. The CDR3 nucleotides read TGTGCCAGCTCACCCGGGCAGGGGGAAGCTAACTATGGCTACACCTTC.

Only a few counts were recorded for this clone. This chain uses TRBV28 with TRBJ1-2; the D is unclear. Trimming removed 6 bases at V and 5 bases at J, with 10 bases between. Germline CDR1 is MDHEN and CDR2 is SYDVKM. CDR3 length: 12 residues. The CDR3 coding sequence is TGTGCCAGCAGCCCCTCCAGGTATGGCTACACCTTC. It is translated as CASSPSRYGYTF.

V and J are TRBV19 and TRBJ1-2, with D maybe TRBD1 (6 bases). The CDR3 consists of 13 residues. The V end lost 5 bases, the J end lost 4 bases, and 11 bases lay between the germline ends. Germline CDR1 and CDR2: LNHDA and SQIVND (reference sequence). CDR3 nucleotide sequence: TGTGCCAGTAGTCAGGGGCCTTCCTATGGCTACACCTTC. Translation: CASSQGPSYGYTF. The full variable domain, its missing parts supplied by reference TRBV19 and TRBJ1-2, is DGGITQSPKYLFRKEGQNVTLSCEQNLNHDAMYWYRQDPGQGLRLIYYSQIVNDFQKGDIAEGYSVSREKKESFPLTVTSAQKNPTAFYLCASSQGPSYGYTFGSGTRLTVV.

J is TRBJ1-3 and V is TRBV12-2. TRBV12-2 is listed as a pseudogene. This CDR3 has 14 amino acids. The DNA of the CDR3 is TGTGCAAGTCGCCCCGCGGGATTTGGAAACACCATATATTTT. Residues: CASRPAGFGNTIYF.

This clone came up once. V and J are TRBV28 and TRBJ2-1, with a tentative D call TRBD1 (6 bases). The V end was cut by 6 bases, the J end by 5 bases, with 17 bases between. The CDR3 spans 15 residues. Germline V gives CDR1 MDHEN, CDR2 SYDVKM. The CDR3 sequence is CASRTGPRVNNEQFF. CDR3 in DNA: TGTGCCAGCAGGACAGGCCCCCGGGTTAACAATGAGCAGTTCTTC.

The chain joins TRBV4-1 to TRBJ2-1, with D perhaps TRBD2 (5 bases). This CDR3 spans 17 amino acids. The V end was cut by 0 bases, the J end by 2 bases, with 14 bases between. The germline V gene has CDR1 MGHRA and CDR2 YSYEKL. The CDR3 loop is CASSQDPSGKPYNEQFF. The CDR3 DNA reads TGCGCCAGCAGCCAAGACCCCTCGGGGAAGCCCTACAATGAGCAGTTCTTC.

As to this clone: The junction and the germline gene differ at one end; a read error may be behind it. The CDR3 nucleotides read TGTGCCAGCAGCCAAGATAGGGGGCCGAAAACCGGGGAGCTGTTTTTT. It codes for CASSQDRGPKTGELFF. The V gene is TRBV4-2, the J gene TRBJ2-2; TRBD1 agrees at 7 bases. This CDR3 contains 16 residues. The germline gives CDR1 LGHNA, CDR2 YNFKEQ.

The genes are TRBV5-6 and TRBJ1-3; D call uncertain. Per germline, CDR1 SGHDT and CDR2 YYEEEE. The CDR3 has 15 amino acids. V was clipped by 2 bases and J by 0 bases, with 9 bases between them. CDR3 protein: CASSFDINSGNTIYF. The CDR3 DNA is TGTGCCAGCAGCTTCGACATCAACTCTGGAAACACCATATATTTT. The full variable domain, completed using reference TRBV5-6 and TRBJ1-3, is DAGVTQSPTHLIKTRGQQVTLRCSPKSGHDTVSWYQQALGQGPQFIFQYYEEEERQRGNFPDRFSGHQFPNYSSELNVNALLLGDSALYLCASSFDINSGNTIYFGEGSWLTVV.

V usage is TRBV7-2 and J usage is TRBJ2-1, with D tentatively TRBD1 (5 bases). The V end was cut by 5 bases, the J end by 4 bases, with 12 bases between. The CDR3 has 14 amino acids. Germline CDR1 reads SGHTA; CDR2 reads FQGNSA. The CDR3 nucleotides read TGTGCCAGCAGCGGCAGGGCACGATACAATGAGCAGTTCTTC. It yields the protein CASSGRARYNEQFF.

The rearrangement uses TRBV28 and TRBJ1-1; D gene ambiguous. The CDR3 covers 12 residues. Looked up from germline, CDR1 is MDHEN and CDR2 is SYDVKM. V was cut by 3 bases and J by 3 bases, with 5 bases left in between. As DNA, the CDR3 is TGTGCCAGCAGTTTGTATCACACTGAAGCTTTCTTT. Amino acid sequence: CASSLYHTEAFF. Based on the CDR3 plus reference TRBV28 and TRBJ1-1, the full variable domain is DVKVTQSSRYLVKRTGEKVFLECVQDMDHENMFWYRQDPGLGLRLIYFSYDVKMKEKGDIPEGYSVSREKKERFSLILESASTNQTSMYLCASSLYHTEAFFGQGTRLTVV.